The subject of this entry is one T cell receptor (beta chain). Its antigen is not known. The V segment lost 7 bases and the J segment 7 bases; nucleotides outside the gene matches: 12. The V gene's germline CDR1 is WNHNN and CDR2 SYGVQD (reference sequence). The CDR3 spans 15 residues. The sample comes from a study of PD-1 blockade in classical Hodgkin lymphoma. For the study at large: Every 2 weeks, patients had 3 mg/kg nivolumab intravenously. The study's findings and limits: Reported baseline diversity: healthy donors highest, relapsed/refractory patients lowest. Repertoire differences have undefined causes, possibly disease activity or prior therapy.

Every patient had relapsed following autologous stem cell transplantation, and cohorts differed in brentuximab vedotin exposure. The table came from immunoSEQ multiplex PCR; TCRdb's copy has only in-frame clones and leaves some out. This table has around 31,000 clones, about two thirds appearing once. The material was peripheral blood mononuclear cells (PBMCs), obtained before the second cycle of nivolumab. The clonotype was recovered from a human donor with classical Hodgkin lymphoma. The V gene is TRBV10-1, the J gene TRBJ2-1; 8 bases fit TRBD2. The CDR3 bases are TGCGCCAGCAACCGGACTAGCAAAAACCGGAATGAGCAGTTCTTC. Translating it yields CASNRTSKNRNEQFF.